This T cell receptor beta chain was documented in a study of OX40 agonist ivuxolimab in advanced cancers. Study context: The study reported partial responses in three patients: one hepatocellular carcinoma, two cutaneous melanoma.

Study-level points and caveats: Mean expanded clone counts were higher in CD8+ than CD4+ T cells.

In the case of this clone: Its antigen is undetermined.

Measured with immunoSEQ multiplex PCR; TCRdb has only the in-frame clones, and not every one. The repertoire holds about 80,000 clones, with about nine tenths as singletons. The CDR3 extends over 15 amino acids. Germline V gene lookup returns CDR1 SGHRS and CDR2 YFSETQ. Trimming took off 4 bases at V and 0 bases at J, with 14 bases between the two ends. The chain carries TRBV5-1 and TRBJ2-7, with D hard to call. The specimen comprised CD4+ or CD8+ T cells sorted from blood, sampled in a trial of the OX40 agonist ivuxolimab. The origin of this receptor is an adult with an advanced solid tumor such as melanoma, head and neck, liver or kidney cancer. CDR3 protein: CASSPVAGISYEQYF. CDR3 in DNA: TGCGCCAGCAGCCCCGTGGCCGGAATCTCCTACGAGCAGTACTTC.